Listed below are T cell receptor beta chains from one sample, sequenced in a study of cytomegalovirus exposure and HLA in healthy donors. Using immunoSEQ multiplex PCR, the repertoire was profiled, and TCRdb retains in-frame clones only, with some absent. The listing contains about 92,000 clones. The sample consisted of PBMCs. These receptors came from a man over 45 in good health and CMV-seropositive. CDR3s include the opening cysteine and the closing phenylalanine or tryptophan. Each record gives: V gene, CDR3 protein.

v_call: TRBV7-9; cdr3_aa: CASSYRQGHTEAFF
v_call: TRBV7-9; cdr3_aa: CASSLVGQMNTEAFF
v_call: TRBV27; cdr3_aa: CASSSPRGRVNTEAFF
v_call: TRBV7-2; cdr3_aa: CASSSQGISAFF
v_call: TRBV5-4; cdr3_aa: CASSSPTGGNTIYF
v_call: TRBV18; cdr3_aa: CASSPPFSSYEQYF
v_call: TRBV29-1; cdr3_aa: CSVIPGGGNTEAFF
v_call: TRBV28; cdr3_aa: CASSLAGVSTDTQYF
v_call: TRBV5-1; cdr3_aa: CASSPTSGSYNEQFF
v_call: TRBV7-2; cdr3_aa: CASSGWTSVLKEQFF
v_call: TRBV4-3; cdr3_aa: CASSQAQTGQETQYF
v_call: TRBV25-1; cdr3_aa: CASSEWGVLNTEAFF
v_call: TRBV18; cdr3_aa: CASSPTGMDTEAFF
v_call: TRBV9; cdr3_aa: CASSVGGGNTGELFF
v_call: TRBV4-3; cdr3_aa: CASSQVAVDEQFF
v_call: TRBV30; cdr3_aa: CAWSLRDRINEQFF
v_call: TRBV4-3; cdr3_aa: CASSQSNFVADTQYF
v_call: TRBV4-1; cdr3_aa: CASSQERKGEYQPQHF
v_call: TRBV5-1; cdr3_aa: CASSLGLATTDTQYF
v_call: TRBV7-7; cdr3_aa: CASSRGLAGGWETQYF
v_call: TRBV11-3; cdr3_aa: CASSRGSAGSTGELFF
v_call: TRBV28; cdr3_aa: CASRDGTGSGSQPQHF
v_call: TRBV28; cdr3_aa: CASRSGANVLTF
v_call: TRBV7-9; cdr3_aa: CASSLVAPAGYEQYF
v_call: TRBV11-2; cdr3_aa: CASSPNYGTGELFF
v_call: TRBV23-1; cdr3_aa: CASILRRTGVCNEQFF
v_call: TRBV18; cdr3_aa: CASSPGGVAEQFF
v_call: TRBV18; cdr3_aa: CASSLRTGERAFF
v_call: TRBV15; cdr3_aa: CATSRDNWSTDTQYF
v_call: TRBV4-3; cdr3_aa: CASSQVNQAQPQHF
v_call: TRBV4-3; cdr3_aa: CASSQGGRLTEAFF
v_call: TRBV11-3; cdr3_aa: CASSFQGTYEQYF
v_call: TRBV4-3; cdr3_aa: CASSPTYSGGNQPQHF
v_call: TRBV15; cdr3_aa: CATSRDYRETQYF
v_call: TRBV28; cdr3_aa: CASSLRGQDYGYTF
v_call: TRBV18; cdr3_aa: CASSPSPPPRGTEAFF
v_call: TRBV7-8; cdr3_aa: CASSVGLAGAYEQYF
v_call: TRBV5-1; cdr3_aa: CASRIRAGEPGELFF
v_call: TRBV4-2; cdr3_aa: CASSQDPRGSGNEQFF